The rows below give T cell receptor beta chains drawn from one sample of a study of T-cell reconstitution after alpha-beta-depleted transplantation in children. TCRdb reanalysed the PCR reads using MiXCR and keeps one entry per CDR3 protein. The sample consists of 230,000 or so distinct CDR3 sequences, roughly a tenth of them appearing once. The specimen was PBMCs from the stem cell graft donor, collected from the stem cell graft. The receptors were gathered from a human donor who donated a stem cell graft to a child with SCID. The CDR3 runs from the conserved cysteine through the conserved F or W. Each record gives: clone size, D gene, J gene, V gene, CDR3 DNA, CDR3 protein. A D gene is named only where the DNA matches it firmly. Size values are once, few and many counts, or a class for expanded clones, and some rows have none.

abundance: many
d_gene: -
j_gene: TRBJ1-2
v_gene: TRBV20-1
CDR3nt: TGCAGTGCCACGTACGGACCCTATGGCTACACCTTC
CDR3aa: CSATYGPYGYTF

abundance: many
d_gene: TRBD1
j_gene: TRBJ1-1
v_gene: TRBV20-1
CDR3nt: TGCAGTGGTGGACAGGGCGGGTTAATGAACACTGAAGCTTTCTTT
CDR3aa: CSGGQGGLMNTEAFF

abundance: many
d_gene: -
j_gene: TRBJ1-1
v_gene: TRBV7-8
CDR3nt: TGTGCCAGCAGCCTATCCCCGTACACTGAAGCTTTCTTT
CDR3aa: CASSLSPYTEAFF

abundance: many
d_gene: TRBD2
j_gene: TRBJ2-2
v_gene: TRBV4-2
CDR3nt: TGTGCCAGCAGCCAAAATAGCGGGGGGGCAATCGGGGAGCTGTTTTTT
CDR3aa: CASSQNSGGAIGELFF

abundance: few
d_gene: -
j_gene: TRBJ2-7
v_gene: TRBV28
CDR3nt: TGTGCCAGCAGTTTGTGGCAAGCGGGCTACGAGCAGTACTTC
CDR3aa: CASSLWQAGYEQYF

abundance: many
d_gene: -
j_gene: TRBJ1-1
v_gene: TRBV15
CDR3nt: TGTGCCACCAGCAGAGATCTAGGGTCGGGAAATGAAGCTTTCTTT
CDR3aa: CATSRDLGSGNEAFF

abundance: many
d_gene: TRBD1
j_gene: TRBJ2-2
v_gene: TRBV5-1
CDR3nt: TGCGCCAGCAGACCGGGACAGGACACCGGGGAGCTGTTTTTT
CDR3aa: CASRPGQDTGELFF

abundance: many
d_gene: -
j_gene: TRBJ2-5
v_gene: TRBV20-1
CDR3nt: TGCAGTGCTAGAGAAGAGGAGATCCAAGAGACCCAGTACTTC
CDR3aa: CSAREEEIQETQYF

abundance: many
d_gene: -
j_gene: TRBJ2-2
v_gene: TRBV6-4
CDR3nt: TGTGCCAGCAGTCCAAACGCCGACACCGGGGAGCTGTTTTTT
CDR3aa: CASSPNADTGELFF

abundance: -
d_gene: -
j_gene: TRBJ2-1
v_gene: TRBV7-9
CDR3nt: TGTGCCTGGGGTGCTGGGTCAAGGGATGAGCAGTTCTTC
CDR3aa: CAWGAGSRDEQFF

abundance: many
d_gene: -
j_gene: TRBJ2-7
v_gene: TRBV5-1
CDR3nt: TGCGCCAGCAGCTTGGAAGGACCACCCTACGAGCAGTACTTC
CDR3aa: CASSLEGPPYEQYF

abundance: many
d_gene: -
j_gene: TRBJ1-1
v_gene: TRBV5-1
CDR3nt: TGCGCCAGCAGCTTCGGATCGGGCGGGGGCACTGAAGCTTTCTTT
CDR3aa: CASSFGSGGGTEAFF

abundance: many
d_gene: -
j_gene: TRBJ1-1
v_gene: TRBV5-6
CDR3nt: TGTGCCAGCACCTCAGAGTTAATGAACACTGAAGCTTTCTTT
CDR3aa: CASTSELMNTEAFF

abundance: many
d_gene: -
j_gene: TRBJ1-3
v_gene: TRBV4-3
CDR3nt: TGCGCCAGCAGCCAAACCCCTGGAAACACCATATATTTT
CDR3aa: CASSQTPGNTIYF

abundance: many
d_gene: -
j_gene: TRBJ1-6
v_gene: TRBV4-1
CDR3nt: TGCGCCAGCAGCCTGGCGGGCAGGGTGGGGAATTCACCCCTCCACTTT
CDR3aa: CASSLAGRVGNSPLHF

abundance: many
d_gene: -
j_gene: TRBJ1-5
v_gene: TRBV19
CDR3nt: TGTGCCAGTAGTACGTTTGGTCAGCCCCAGCATTTT
CDR3aa: CASSTFGQPQHF

abundance: many
d_gene: TRBD1
j_gene: TRBJ1-3
v_gene: TRBV5-1
CDR3nt: TGCGCCAGCAGCTGGACAGGTGGAAACACCATATATTTT
CDR3aa: CASSWTGGNTIYF

abundance: many
d_gene: -
j_gene: TRBJ2-7
v_gene: TRBV20-1
CDR3nt: TGCAGTGCTACAAGGGCAGGTACCTACGAGCAGTACTTC
CDR3aa: CSATRAGTYEQYF

abundance: few
d_gene: TRBD2
j_gene: TRBJ2-5
v_gene: TRBV3-1
CDR3nt: TGTGCCAGCAGCCAAGGGACTAGTTCTGGGGAGACCCAGTACTTC
CDR3aa: CASSQGTSSGETQYF

abundance: many
d_gene: -
j_gene: TRBJ2-7
v_gene: TRBV7-8
CDR3nt: TGTGCCAGCAGCTCAACGGCCGCAGGGGGGTCCTACGAGCAGTACTTC
CDR3aa: CASSSTAAGGSYEQYF

abundance: many
d_gene: TRBD1
j_gene: TRBJ2-3
v_gene: TRBV12-3/TRBV12-4
CDR3nt: TGTGCCAGCAGTTACGCGACAGGGTTAGCAGATACGCAGTATTTT
CDR3aa: CASSYATGLADTQYF

abundance: many
d_gene: -
j_gene: TRBJ2-7
v_gene: TRBV7-2
CDR3nt: TGTGCCAGCAGCTCCCCCCTGAGCCGGGCCTCCTACGAGCAGTACTTC
CDR3aa: CASSSPLSRASYEQYF

abundance: -
d_gene: TRBD2
j_gene: TRBJ2-1
v_gene: TRBV12-3/TRBV12-4
CDR3nt: TGTGCCAGCAGAAGGACGAGCGGGGGCAGATTTAATAGCTCCTACAATGAGCAGTTCTTC
CDR3aa: CASRRTSGGRFNSSYNEQFF

abundance: many
d_gene: -
j_gene: TRBJ1-2
v_gene: TRBV25-1
CDR3nt: TGTGCCAGCAGTGAATGGGAGACCGCGAATGGCTACACCTTC
CDR3aa: CASSEWETANGYTF

abundance: many
d_gene: -
j_gene: TRBJ2-7
v_gene: TRBV27
CDR3nt: TGTGCCAGCAGCCGAAGCAGGGAGTACGAGCAGTACTTC
CDR3aa: CASSRSREYEQYF

abundance: many
d_gene: -
j_gene: TRBJ1-6
v_gene: TRBV27
CDR3nt: TGTGCCAGCAGCTCTTTCAGAGTGGACGCCGGTTCACCCCTCCACTTT
CDR3aa: CASSSFRVDAGSPLHF

abundance: many
d_gene: -
j_gene: TRBJ1-1
v_gene: TRBV6-5
CDR3nt: TGTGCCAGCAGGCCTTTGGGGCGAGATGAAGCTTTCTTT
CDR3aa: CASRPLGRDEAFF

abundance: many
d_gene: -
j_gene: TRBJ2-4
v_gene: TRBV5-1
CDR3nt: TGCGCCAGCAGCATCGGGGACCCAAATAAAAACATTCAGTACTTC
CDR3aa: CASSIGDPNKNIQYF

abundance: few
d_gene: -
j_gene: TRBJ1-5
v_gene: TRBV5-5
CDR3nt: TGTGCCAGCAGCTTGAGTGAGGGGAGGGTTATCCAGCATTTT
CDR3aa: CASSLSEGRVIQHF

abundance: few
d_gene: -
j_gene: TRBJ2-1
v_gene: TRBV6-1
CDR3nt: TGTGCCAGCAGTGAAGGTTCGGGGGAATACAATGAGCAGTTCTTC
CDR3aa: CASSEGSGEYNEQFF

abundance: many
d_gene: TRBD1
j_gene: TRBJ2-3
v_gene: TRBV3-1
CDR3nt: TGTGCCAGCAGCCAAGAAAAAACAGGGGGCCCAGATACGCAGTATTTT
CDR3aa: CASSQEKTGGPDTQYF

abundance: few
d_gene: -
j_gene: TRBJ2-2
v_gene: TRBV19
CDR3nt: TGTGCCAGTAGTATAACGGTCGGGGAGCTGTTTTTT
CDR3aa: CASSITVGELFF

abundance: many
d_gene: TRBD1
j_gene: TRBJ2-7
v_gene: TRBV28
CDR3nt: TGTGCCAGCAGTTCACCCGGACAGGGGACGAGCTCCTACGAGCAGTACTTC
CDR3aa: CASSSPGQGTSSYEQYF

abundance: many
d_gene: -
j_gene: TRBJ2-3
v_gene: TRBV7-3
CDR3nt: TGTGCCAGCAGCTTAACCACGGGGGGCCGGGATACGCAGTATTTT
CDR3aa: CASSLTTGGRDTQYF

abundance: many
d_gene: -
j_gene: TRBJ2-3
v_gene: TRBV5-1
CDR3nt: TGCGCCAGCAGCTTCCGGGACGAGACAGATACGCAGTATTTT
CDR3aa: CASSFRDETDTQYF

abundance: many
d_gene: TRBD1
j_gene: TRBJ1-1
v_gene: TRBV3-1
CDR3nt: TGTGCCAGCAGCCGGACAGGCTACACCCTCATGAACACTGAAGCTTTCTTT
CDR3aa: CASSRTGYTLMNTEAFF